The T cell receptor (beta chain) under discussion was sequenced for a study of beta chain features in type 1 diabetes. Study-wide findings and caveats: Equally in patients and controls, shorter templates might have been favored by PCR.

This CDR3 spans 14 amino acids. The germline V gene has CDR1 GTSNPN and CDR2 SVGIG (reference sequence). V was clipped by 3 bases and J by 6 bases; unmatched bases: 7. Sorted CD4+ subsets: naive, central memory, regulatory, stem cell-like memory (CD45RO/CCR7/CD25/CD127/CD95/CD27 panel). Expressed TCRB transcripts were sequenced because the isolated RNA had all been reverse transcribed beforehand. Sequencing was performed with immunoSEQ multiplex PCR; in TCRdb, only in-frame clones are kept and a portion is missing. The sample shows a few hundred thousand clones, around 12% of them seen only once. Details on this clone: The antigen is unknown.

The sample consisted of naive CD4+ T cells from blood. The rearrangement joins TRBV30 to TRBJ2-7, with TRBD1 matching 11 bases. The TCR originated in a man younger than 35 in good health. The CDR3 sequence: CAWRQPGQGGEQYF. CDR3 nucleotides: TGTGCCTGGAGGCAACCGGGACAGGGGGGCGAGCAGTACTTC.